The rows below give T cell receptor beta chains drawn from one sample of a study of cytomegalovirus exposure and HLA in healthy donors. Here immunoSEQ multiplex PCR was the method, and the copy in TCRdb shows in-frame clones only, minus some. The sample lists some 98,000 clones, roughly 70% seen once, with around 2.3% in the top ten. The source material was PBMCs. The receptors come from a man over 45 in good health and CMV-seronegative. CDR3s include the opening cysteine and the closing phenylalanine or tryptophan. D genes are given only for firm matches. Rows may omit the clone size; those that give it use once, few, many or a size class.

D gene: TRBD1; clone size: .; J gene: TRBJ2-3; V gene: TRBV5-1; CDR3 protein: CASSSNPGQGVDTQYF; CDR3 DNA: TGCGCCAGCAGCTCGAACCCGGGACAGGGGGTGGATACGCAGTATTTT
D gene: .; clone size: once; J gene: TRBJ1-4; V gene: TRBV2; CDR3 protein: CASFTGSSEKLFF; CDR3 DNA: TGTGCCAGCTTCACAGGGAGTAGTGAAAAACTGTTTTTT
D gene: TRBD1; clone size: .; J gene: TRBJ2-5; V gene: TRBV28; CDR3 protein: CASSVGADRDETQYF; CDR3 DNA: TGTGCCAGCAGTGTAGGGGCGGACAGGGACGAGACCCAGTACTTC
D gene: .; clone size: .; J gene: TRBJ1-5; V gene: TRBV19; CDR3 protein: CASSPETGYSNQPQHF; CDR3 DNA: TGTGCCAGTAGTCCAGAGACAGGCTATAGCAATCAGCCCCAGCATTTT
D gene: TRBD1; clone size: .; J gene: TRBJ2-7; V gene: TRBV6-1; CDR3 protein: CASSVTGGPYEQYF; CDR3 DNA: TGTGCCAGCAGCGTTACAGGGGGCCCCTACGAGCAGTACTTC
D gene: .; clone size: few; J gene: TRBJ1-4; V gene: TRBV11-2; CDR3 protein: CASSLSGATNEKLFF; CDR3 DNA: TGTGCCAGCAGCTTATCGGGAGCAACTAATGAAAAACTGTTTTTT
D gene: .; clone size: .; J gene: TRBJ2-1; V gene: TRBV15; CDR3 protein: CATSRDAREGNEQFF; CDR3 DNA: TGTGCCACCAGCAGAGATGCTAGAGAAGGAAATGAGCAGTTCTTC
D gene: TRBD1; clone size: .; J gene: TRBJ1-1; V gene: TRBV7-2; CDR3 protein: CASSLAPETGGLNTEAFF; CDR3 DNA: TGTGCCAGCAGCTTAGCGCCTGAGACAGGGGGCCTGAACACTGAAGCTTTCTTT
D gene: TRBD1; clone size: .; J gene: TRBJ1-1; V gene: TRBV5-5; CDR3 protein: CASTRDRGGTEAFF; CDR3 DNA: TGTGCCAGCACCCGTGACAGGGGGGGCACTGAAGCTTTCTTT
D gene: .; clone size: .; J gene: TRBJ1-1; V gene: TRBV5-1; CDR3 protein: CASGGGSSVNTEAFF; CDR3 DNA: TGCGCCAGCGGCGGAGGCTCCTCGGTGAACACTGAAGCTTTCTTT
D gene: .; clone size: .; J gene: TRBJ1-6; V gene: TRBV27; CDR3 protein: CASSFSRRSVVSSYNSPLHF; CDR3 DNA: TGTGCCAGCAGTTTTTCGCGGAGGAGCGTAGTCTCGTCCTATAATTCACCCCTCCACTTT
D gene: .; clone size: .; J gene: TRBJ2-7; V gene: TRBV19; CDR3 protein: CASSIDGSSQRYEQYF; CDR3 DNA: TGTGCCAGTAGTATAGATGGGTCCTCCCAGCGCTACGAGCAGTACTTC
D gene: .; clone size: .; J gene: TRBJ2-7; V gene: TRBV27; CDR3 protein: CASSFQGSTYEQYF; CDR3 DNA: TGTGCCAGCAGTTTTCAGGGGTCCACCTACGAGCAGTACTTC
D gene: .; clone size: .; J gene: TRBJ2-3; V gene: TRBV14; CDR3 protein: CASSQGFVSASLTDTQYF; CDR3 DNA: TGTGCCAGCAGCCAGGGTTTCGTCTCGGCTAGTTTAACAGATACGCAGTATTTT
D gene: TRBD1; clone size: .; J gene: TRBJ2-7; V gene: TRBV18; CDR3 protein: CASSLPGTARSYEQYF; CDR3 DNA: TGTGCCAGCTCACTCCCCGGGACAGCCCGGTCCTACGAGCAGTACTTC